The 9 T cell receptor beta chains listed next were all sequenced from one sample in a study of cytomegalovirus exposure and HLA in healthy donors. In the PCR, 60 Vbeta and 13 Jbeta primers were used. Generated by immunoSEQ multiplex PCR, the TCRdb table keeps only in-frame clones and is missing some. The table includes about 180,000 clones, 70% to 80% detected once. The specimen was PBMCs. The receptors were gathered from a male donor in good health and CMV-seronegative.

This sequence joins TRBV11-1 and TRBJ1-2; D is perhaps TRBD1 (5 bases). From germline, CDR1 is SGHAT and CDR2 FQDESV (reference sequence). This CDR3 has 14 amino acids. V lost 3 bases, J lost 0 bases, and 8 bases lay in between. In nucleotides, the CDR3 is TGTGCCAGCAGCTTGACAGCAGCTAACTATGGCTACACCTTC. This encodes CASSLTAANYGYTF.

This clone was observed a handful of times. The chain employs TRBV27 and TRBJ1-5; D is possibly TRBD1 (5 bases). Germline loops: CDR1 MNHEY, CDR2 SMNVEV (reference sequence). This CDR3 has 16 amino acids. V dropped 2 bases and J dropped 2 bases, with 13 bases sitting between them. The CDR3 loop reads CASSLRPGVRNQPQHF. The CDR3 DNA is TGTGCCAGCAGTTTAAGGCCGGGGGTGCGCAATCAGCCCCAGCATTTT.

The J gene is TRBJ2-7, the V gene TRBV14; D unclear. Looked up from germline, CDR1 is SGHDN and CDR2 is FVKESK. The CDR3 consists of 11 residues. Trimming removed 5 bases at V and 3 bases at J, with 5 bases between. CDR3 sequence: CASSDFYEQYF. DNA for the CDR3: TGTGCCAGCAGCGACTTCTACGAGCAGTACTTC.

This chain connects TRBV30 to TRBJ1-1; D gene unclear. Germline V gives CDR1 GTSNPN, CDR2 SVGIG (reference sequence). CDR3 length equals 13 residues. V lost 0 bases and J lost 1, with 6 bases in between. CDR3 sequence reads: CAWSVRGNTEAFF. In DNA form, the CDR3 reads TGTGCCTGGAGTGTACGAGGGAACACTGAAGCTTTCTTT.

The genes are TRBV11-2 and TRBJ2-3; 15 nucleotides agree with TRBD2. Germline V gives CDR1 SGHAT, CDR2 FQNNGV. The CDR3 covers 19 residues. The V gene end was trimmed by 0 bases and the J gene end by 3 bases; junction bases not matched to a gene: 7. The CDR3 here is CASSLDPGTSGGRTDTQYF. CDR3 nucleotides: TGTGCCAGCAGCTTAGATCCAGGGACTAGCGGGGGGCGGACAGATACGCAGTATTTT.

In regard to this clone: Mismatch with germline at one junction end may stem from a read error. This chain uses TRBV7-9 with TRBJ1-2; tentative D call: TRBD1 (5 bases). This CDR3 spans 12 amino acids. The V gene's germline CDR1 is SEHNR and CDR2 FQNEAQ (reference sequence). As DNA, the CDR3 is TGTTCCAGCAGCTTAGAGGGGCAGGGTATCACCTTC. As protein: CSSSLEGQGITF.

The V call is TRBV28, the J call TRBJ1-1; a weak D match, TRBD1 (6 bases). The germline V gene has CDR1 MDHEN and CDR2 SYDVKM. V was clipped by 1 base and J by 7 bases, with 13 bases between them. This CDR3 is built from 14 residues. The CDR3 DNA follows: TGTGCCAGCAGTTTATTTCCGAGGGGGAATGAAGCTTTCTTT. Protein sequence: CASSLFPRGNEAFF.

This rearrangement joins TRBV18 to TRBJ1-2, with TRBD1 matching 9 bases. Germline values: CDR1 KGHSH, CDR2 LQKENI. The CDR3 spans 14 residues. With 4 bases clipped from V and 6 bases from J, the junction kept 6 bases outside the gene matches. CDR3 sequence reads: CASSRAGTGNGYTF. Here the CDR3 DNA reads TGTGCCAGCTCACGTGCCGGGACAGGGAATGGCTACACCTTC.

This chain joins TRBV27 and TRBJ2-1, with 11 bases that match TRBD2. CDR3 size: 15 residues. The junction had 1 base not matched to a gene; V was cut back by 2 bases and J by 4 bases. CDR1 and CDR2 (germline): MNHEY, SMNVEV (reference sequence). The DNA for the CDR3 is TGTGCCAGCAGTTTAGGACTAGCGGGTTACAATGAGCAGTTCTTC. Protein product: CASSLGLAGYNEQFF.